Listed below are T cell receptor beta chains from one sample, sequenced in a study of early T cells in non-severe SARS-CoV-2 infection. TCRdb recomputed calls from the 5' RACE reads with MiXCR, one row per CDR3 protein. The profile shows fewer than 80,000 distinct CDR3 sequences, approximately 4.6% of them singletons. Sequences were derived from whole blood, sampled at baseline. These receptors were collected from an adult who was a healthcare worker with PCR-confirmed SARS-CoV-2 infection or an uninfected control (not recorded which). The donor label of this sample is uncertain. Each CDR3 is given with its conserved first and last residue. The D gene is left open where the match is weak. Some rows mark clone size as missing; the rest say once, few, many or name a class of expanded clone.

D gene	clone size	V gene	J gene	CDR3 protein	CDR3 DNA
TRBD1	-	TRBV20-1	TRBJ1-2	CSADIPGQTNYGYTF	TGCAGTGCTGACATACCGGGACAGACTAACTATGGCTACACCTTC
-	many	TRBV7-6	TRBJ2-3	CASSLLLGTDTQYF	TGTGCCAGCAGCTTACTCCTGGGCACAGATACGCAGTATTTT
-	-	TRBV6-2/TRBV6-3	TRBJ2-7	CASRQIYEQYF	TGTGCCAGCAGGCAGATCTACGAGCAGTACTTC
-	few	TRBV18	TRBJ1-1	CASFPGVLNTEAFF	TGTGCCAGCTTCCCGGGGGTACTGAACACTGAAGCTTTCTTT
-	many	TRBV2	TRBJ1-2	CASSSRMGDGYTF	TGTGCCAGCAGTTCCCGCATGGGCGATGGCTACACCTTC
TRBD1	many	TRBV19	TRBJ2-7	CASSIRAGGADEQYF	TGTGCCAGTAGTATACGCGCAGGGGGCGCGGACGAGCAGTACTTC
-	few	TRBV20-1	TRBJ1-4	CSALVIGNEKLFF	TGCAGTGCCCTCGTGATTGGTAATGAAAAACTGTTTTTT
TRBD2	many	TRBV20-1	TRBJ2-1	CSARDPLAGVAYNEQFF	TGCAGTGCTAGAGATCCGCTAGCGGGGGTCGCTTACAATGAGCAGTTCTTC
-	few	TRBV5-1	TRBJ2-5	CASSLDRARETQYF	TGCGCCAGCAGCTTGGACAGGGCGAGAGAGACCCAGTACTTC
TRBD1	many	TRBV7-2	TRBJ1-2	CASSITGGNFYGYTF	TGTGCCAGCAGCATAACAGGGGGCAACTTCTATGGCTACACCTTC
TRBD1	many	TRBV7-9	TRBJ1-2	CASSYRGGGHGYTF	TGTGCCAGCAGCTATAGAGGGGGCGGTCATGGCTACACCTTC
-	many	TRBV20-1	TRBJ1-5	CSARDPSGNQPQHF	TGCAGTGCTAGAGACCCCTCAGGGAATCAGCCCCAGCATTTT
-	many	TRBV20-1	TRBJ2-6	CSAYRQGLRAAGANVLTF	TGCAGTGCCTATAGACAGGGACTCCGTGCGGCTGGGGCCAACGTCCTGACTTTC
-	-	TRBV24-1	TRBJ2-3	CATSDYLGENTQYF	TGTGCCACCAGTGATTATCTGGGGGAAAATACGCAGTATTTT
-	-	TRBV6-1	TRBJ1-1	CASSEEAGPPHTEAFF	TGTGCCAGCAGTGAAGAGGCCGGGCCCCCACACACTGAAGCTTTCTTT
-	-	TRBV12-3/TRBV12-4	TRBJ1-5	CASSFDGLGSNQPQHF	TGTGCCAGCAGTTTCGATGGATTGGGCAGCAATCAGCCCCAGCATTTT
TRBD1	-	TRBV20-1	TRBJ1-5	CSARTGGQPQHF	TGCAGTGCTAGGACAGGGGGGCAGCCCCAGCATTTT
-	many	TRBV10-3	TRBJ1-1	CAISDARVATEAFF	TGTGCCATCAGTGACGCCAGGGTCGCTACTGAAGCTTTCTTT
-	-	TRBV12-3/TRBV12-4	TRBJ1-4	CASSFRMNEKLFF	TGTGCCAGCAGTTTTAGGATGAATGAAAAACTGTTTTTT
-	medium-sized	TRBV7-2	TRBJ2-1	CASSLVSDYNEQFF	TGTGCCAGCAGCTTAGTTTCCGACTACAATGAGCAGTTCTTC
-	many	TRBV7-2	TRBJ2-5	CASSLAGKDQETQYF	TGTGCCAGCAGCTTAGCGGGAAAGGACCAAGAGACCCAGTACTTC
-	few	TRBV19	TRBJ1-2	CASSKLNYGYTF	TGTGCCAGTAGTAAACTGAACTATGGCTACACCTTC
-	many	TRBV27	TRBJ2-4	CASRQGQAEGAKNIQYF	TGTGCCAGCAGACAAGGGCAGGCCGAGGGCGCCAAAAACATTCAGTACTTC
TRBD1	many	TRBV6-5	TRBJ1-2	CASSTQTGGTGGYTF	TGTGCCAGCAGTACCCAGACAGGGGGCACGGGCGGCTACACCTTC
TRBD2	many	TRBV19	TRBJ2-7	CASSLTSGGYEQYF	TGTGCCAGTAGTTTGACTAGCGGGGGCTACGAGCAGTACTTC
-	many	TRBV10-3	TRBJ2-3	CAISEATDTQYF	TGTGCCATCAGTGAGGCCACAGATACGCAGTATTTT
TRBD2	-	TRBV20-1	TRBJ2-7	CSARDSGGTEQYF	TGCAGTGCTAGAGACAGCGGGGGAACCGAGCAGTACTTC
TRBD1	many	TRBV29-1	TRBJ1-1	CSVDPTGGWTEAFF	TGCAGCGTTGACCCGACAGGGGGATGGACTGAAGCTTTCTTT
TRBD1	many	TRBV20-1	TRBJ1-6	CSARPPGQVDSPLHF	TGCAGTGCTAGACCACCGGGACAGGTCGATTCACCCCTCCACTTT
-	-	TRBV7-3	TRBJ2-2	CASSKGQNTGELFF	TGTGCCAGCAGCAAAGGACAGAACACCGGGGAGCTGTTTTTT
-	few	TRBV5-4	TRBJ1-2	CASSYDRIYGYTF	TGTGCCAGCAGCTATGACAGAATCTATGGCTACACCTTC
-	many	TRBV4-3	TRBJ1-3	CASSQGAQGPGNTIYF	TGCGCCAGCAGCCAAGGGGCACAGGGACCTGGAAACACCATATATTTT
-	few	TRBV10-2	TRBJ2-3	CASSEVESQDTQYF	TGCGCCAGCAGTGAGGTAGAGTCTCAAGATACGCAGTATTTT
-	few	TRBV9	TRBJ1-3	CASSVGVLRLTSGNTIYF	TGTGCCAGCAGCGTAGGGGTCCTAAGACTGACCTCTGGAAACACCATATATTTT
-	many	TRBV20-1	TRBJ2-2	CSAHSRQANTGELFF	TGCAGTGCTCACAGCCGACAGGCAAACACCGGGGAGCTGTTTTTT
-	-	TRBV11-1	TRBJ2-2	CASSLDRTNTGELFF	TGTGCCAGCAGCTTAGACAGGACGAACACCGGGGAGCTGTTTTTT
TRBD1	many	TRBV7-2	TRBJ2-7	CASTPGTGFPYEQYF	TGTGCCAGCACCCCAGGGACAGGGTTTCCCTACGAGCAGTACTTC
TRBD1	-	TRBV12-3/TRBV12-4	TRBJ2-2	CASSTRQGYTGELFF	TGTGCCAGCAGTACCAGACAGGGCTACACCGGGGAGCTGTTTTTT
-	-	TRBV20-1	TRBJ1-5	CSAAMRGRSQPQHF	TGCAGTGCTGCTATGAGGGGCAGGAGTCAGCCCCAGCATTTT
-	many	TRBV11-2	TRBJ2-6	CASSLVAGANVLTF	TGTGCCAGCAGCTTAGTCGCTGGGGCCAACGTCCTGACTTTC
-	many	TRBV11-2	TRBJ2-1	CASSSRGVIDEQFF	TGTGCCAGCAGCTCTAGGGGGGTTATCGATGAGCAGTTCTTC
-	-	TRBV6-2/TRBV6-3	TRBJ2-1	CASSYTRDPFQNEQFF	TGTGCCAGCAGTTACACCAGGGACCCCTTTCAAAATGAGCAGTTCTTC
-	-	TRBV28	TRBJ1-3	CASSPRRRTQTGNTIYF	TGTGCCAGCAGCCCTCGCAGGCGGACACAAACTGGAAACACCATATATTTT
-	-	TRBV27	TRBJ1-5	CASSFRFVRDSNQPQHF	TGTGCCAGCAGTTTTAGGTTTGTTCGTGATAGCAATCAGCCCCAGCATTTT
-	few	TRBV11-2	TRBJ1-2	CASSRADYGYTF	TGTGCCAGCAGCCGGGCAGACTATGGCTACACCTTC
-	many	TRBV12-5	TRBJ1-1	CASRDGGTEAFF	TGTGCTAGTCGGGACGGGGGGACTGAAGCTTTCTTT
-	many	TRBV11-2	TRBJ2-7	CASSTGSYEQYF	TGTGCCAGCAGTACAGGTTCCTACGAGCAGTACTTC
-	many	TRBV2	TRBJ1-5	CASRTDSISNQPQHF	TGTGCCAGCAGGACCGACAGCATTAGCAATCAGCCCCAGCATTTT
TRBD1	many	TRBV20-1	TRBJ2-3	CSASGGRGQGTDTQYF	TGCAGTGCTAGTGGCGGGCGGGGACAGGGAACAGATACGCAGTATTTT
-	-	TRBV12-3/TRBV12-4	TRBJ1-1	CASSWGAPEAFF	TGTGCCAGCAGTTGGGGGGCCCCTGAAGCTTTCTTT
TRBD2	few	TRBV7-3	TRBJ2-3	CASSFTLAGEGDTQYF	TGTGCCAGCAGCTTTACACTAGCGGGGGAAGGAGATACGCAGTATTTT
TRBD2	many	TRBV20-1	TRBJ2-1	CSAAIAGASYNEQFF	TGCAGTGCGGCTATAGCGGGGGCTTCCTACAATGAGCAGTTCTTC
TRBD1	-	TRBV5-1	TRBJ2-7	CASSEGRLTGVYEQYF	TGCGCCAGCAGCGAGGGCCGTTTGACAGGGGTGTACGAGCAGTACTTC
TRBD1	-	TRBV6-5	TRBJ1-1	CASSYPRQGATMNTEAFF	TGTGCCAGCAGTTACCCCAGACAGGGTGCCACTATGAACACTGAAGCTTTCTTT